These 18 T cell receptor beta chains were sequenced from one sample in a study of T cell changes during pregnancy in multiple sclerosis (dated by TCRdb to between 2018 and 2020). The receptor library was made with the immunoSEQ multiplex PCR assay. The table was pulled from immuneACCESS by TCRdb, which kept in-frame rearrangements only. Such tables lose some clones; where checked, under half of the loss comes from unresolved V genes, and the rest has no known cause. This sample is represented by just over 90,000 clones; roughly 91% of them were singletons. Clones ranked in the top ten supply around 1.8% of the sample. The sequences come from peripheral blood, collected after pregnancy. Every receptor here comes from a female donor in good health, enrolled as a control in a pregnancy study.

The V gene is TRBV18, the J gene TRBJ1-5, with 9 nucleotides matching TRBD1. V dropped 6 bases and J dropped 1; count of bases not matched to a gene: 7. There are 16 residues in the CDR3. Germline V gene lookup returns CDR1 KGHSH and CDR2 LQKENI. This chain's CDR3 is CASSQQGAGSNQPQHF. Here the CDR3 DNA reads TGTGCCAGCTCGCAACAGGGGGCTGGGAGCAATCAGCCCCAGCATTTT.

This CDR3 reads CASSLLDRDNEQYF. The CDR3 bases are TGTGCCAGCAGCTTGTTGGACAGGGATAACGAGCAGTACTTC. The rearrangement links TRBV5-6 to TRBJ2-7; TRBD1 agrees at 8 bases. The CDR3 runs 14 residues. Looked up from germline, CDR1 is SGHDT and CDR2 is YYEEEE. V trimming: 1 base; J trimming: 5 bases; junction bases outside the gene matches: 5. Based on the CDR3 plus reference TRBV5-6 and TRBJ2-7, the full variable domain is DAGVTQSPTHLIKTRGQQVTLRCSPKSGHDTVSWYQQALGQGPQFIFQYYEEEERQRGNFPDRFSGHQFPNYSSELNVNALLLGDSALYLCASSLLDRDNEQYFGPGTRLTVT.

The J gene is TRBJ2-5, the V gene TRBV7-2; D uncertain. Germline loops: CDR1 SGHTA, CDR2 FQGNSA. The CDR3 spans 12 residues. V dropped 6 bases and J dropped 5 bases, with 10 bases sitting between them. The CDR3 reads CASSREWETQYF. In DNA form, the CDR3 reads TGTGCCAGCAGTCGCGAGTGGGAGACCCAGTACTTC.

The rearrangement uses TRBV7-9 and TRBJ2-2; D unresolved. The CDR3 totals 17 residues. Germline CDR1 reads SEHNR; CDR2 reads FQNEAQ (reference sequence). With 4 bases removed from V and 0 bases from J, the gap between germline ends came to 15 bases. The CDR3 DNA reads TGTGCCAGCAGCTCCCACCTGTTGGCAGCGAACACCGGGGAGCTGTTTTTT. Its protein is CASSSHLLAANTGELFF.

V gene TRBV19 combines with J gene TRBJ2-3; 7 nucleotides align to TRBD1. The CDR3 loop spans 19 amino acids. V shed 5 bases, J shed 0 bases, and the junction held 17 bases outside the gene matches. The germline gives CDR1 LNHDA, CDR2 SQIVND (reference sequence). The DNA of the CDR3 is TGTGCCAGTAGTCTTTCTTCGAAGGGGGACAGAGGGAGCACAGATACGCAGTATTTT. Translating it yields CASSLSSKGDRGSTDTQYF.

CDR3 in DNA: TGTGCCAGCAGCGTAGAGGCAGGGGGTGGGGAGACCCAGTACTTC. Its protein product is CASSVEAGGGETQYF. V and J are TRBV9 and TRBJ2-5; 7 bases match TRBD1. There are 15 residues in the CDR3. Trimming cost V 0 bases and J 5 bases; bases outside gene matches: 7. Germline CDR1 and CDR2: SGDLS and YYNGEE.

J is TRBJ2-3 and V is TRBV7-9, with D maybe TRBD2 (6 bases). The CDR3 is 16 residues long. The V end was cut by 2 bases, the J end by 5 bases, with 17 bases between. The germline V gene encodes CDR1 SEHNR and CDR2 FQNEAQ (reference sequence). The CDR3 protein is CASSLLGGSVIDTQYF. The CDR3 DNA follows: TGTGCCAGCAGCTTACTGGGGGGTAGCGTCATAGATACGCAGTATTTT. Full variable domain (outside the CDR3, taken from reference TRBV7-9 and TRBJ2-3): DTGVSQNPRHKITKRGQNVTFRCDPISEHNRLYWYRQTLGQGPEFLTYFQNEAQLEKSRLLSDRFSAERPKGSFSTLEIQRTEQGDSAMYLCASSLLGGSVIDTQYFGPGTRLTVL.

Here the CDR3 DNA reads TGTGCCAGCAGCCCCACGACAGGGTGGGGGAGGTCTGGAGAGACCCAGTACTTC. Translating gives CASSPTTGWGRSGETQYF. The V call is TRBV5-6, the J call TRBJ2-5, with D perhaps matching TRBD1 (7 bases). CDR1 is SGHDT and CDR2 is YYEEEE in the germline V gene. This CDR3 contains 18 residues. Deletions cut 4 bases from V and 4 bases from J, with 26 bases between.

The sample holds one count of this clone. The J gene is TRBJ2-2, the V gene TRBV4-3; 9 positions match TRBD2. V shed 0 bases and J 1 base; nucleotides not matched to a gene: 3. Germline V lookup: CDR1 LGHNA, CDR2 YSLEER. The CDR3 runs to 17 residues. The CDR3 here is CASSQDRAGGNTGELFF. CDR3 bases: TGCGCCAGCAGCCAAGATCGAGCGGGGGGGAACACCGGGGAGCTGTTTTTT.

The chain recombines TRBV7-8 with TRBJ1-1; D is undetermined. From germline, CDR1 is SGHVS and CDR2 FQNEAQ. The CDR3 length is 15 residues. With 5 bases removed from V and 3 bases from J, the gap between germline ends came to 16 bases. CDR3 loop: CASSPLLGRDTEAFF. CDR3 bases: TGTGCCAGCAGCCCCCTCCTCGGGAGGGACACTGAAGCTTTCTTT.

The chain links TRBV7-8 to TRBJ1-2; D is unresolved. Germline values: CDR1 SGHVS, CDR2 FQNEAQ. The length of the CDR3 is 14 residues. V shed 5 bases and J shed 3 bases, with 13 bases lying between them. CDR3 sequence: CASSALVLDYGYTF. CDR3 bases: TGTGCCAGCAGCGCGTTAGTTTTAGACTATGGCTACACCTTC.

This clone showed up just once. The rearrangement uses TRBV7-9 and TRBJ1-6, with D unresolved. Trimming removed 1 base at V and 4 bases at J, with 8 bases between. This CDR3 comprises 15 residues. CDR1 SEHNR and CDR2 FQNEAQ come from the germline V gene (reference sequence). The CDR3, as DNA: TGTGCCAGCAGCTTAGTGTCGGGATATAATTCACCCCTCCACTTT. Translating it yields CASSLVSGYNSPLHF.

V is TRBV7-9 and J is TRBJ1-1, with unresolved D. V shed 11 bases and J shed 11 bases, with 21 bases lying between them. This CDR3 comprises 12 residues. Germline V gene sequence: CDR1 SEHNR, CDR2 FQNEAQ (reference sequence). CDR3 DNA: TGTGCCGGCTCGCCCACAGCCCCTGCCGCTTTCTTT. Encoded protein: CAGSPTAPAAFF.

The rearrangement joins TRBV13 to TRBJ1-2; 8 nucleotides match TRBD1. The CDR3 runs to 14 residues. Germline V gene data show CDR1 as PRHDT and CDR2 as FYEKMQ (reference sequence). Trimming took 4 bases from V and 4 from J; bases not matched to a gene: 5. The CDR3 loop reads CASSSPGGVYGYTF. The DNA of the CDR3 is TGTGCCAGCAGCTCCCCAGGGGGCGTCTATGGCTACACCTTC.

About this clone itself: Germline is not matched at one junction end, which may reflect a read error. The CDR3 here is CASSLTDSPGELFF. DNA for the CDR3: TGTGCTAGCAGCTTAACGGACAGCCCCGGGGAGCTGTTTTTT. The V gene is TRBV7-7, the J gene TRBJ2-2; weak D call: TRBD1 (6 bases). From germline, CDR1 is SSHAT and CDR2 FNYEAQ (reference sequence). The CDR3 extends over 14 amino acids.

The chain uses TRBV7-9 and TRBJ1-1, with D possibly TRBD1 on 6 matching bases. V lost 5 bases and J lost 0, with 10 bases in between. The CDR3 totals 14 residues. Germline V CDR1 and CDR2: SEHNR, FQNEAQ (reference sequence). Here the CDR3 reads CASSTGSMNTEAFF. CDR3 bases: TGTGCCAGCAGCACAGGGTCCATGAACACTGAAGCTTTCTTT.

J is TRBJ2-2 and V is TRBV18; tentatively, D is TRBD1 (6 bases). Between the trimmed V and J ends, which lost 3 bases and 0 bases, there was a span of 14 bases. CDR1 and CDR2 from the germline V gene are KGHSH and LQKENI. This CDR3 is built from 17 residues. DNA for the CDR3: TGTGCCAGCTCACCCCGGGACACACCGACGAACACCGGGGAGCTGTTTTTT. It codes for CASSPRDTPTNTGELFF.

This chain uses TRBV2 with TRBJ1-5, with D unresolved. Germline CDR1 reads SNHLY; CDR2 reads FYNNEI. The length of the CDR3 is 11 residues. V was pared by 5 bases and J by 5 bases, with 4 bases between. CDR3 sequence (DNA): TGTGCCAGCAGTTATGATCAGCCCCAGCATTTT. Its protein is CASSYDQPQHF.